Detailed here is one TCR beta chain. The specificity of this receptor is unknown. Per-nucleotide qualities are absent, and no much larger clonotype sits a single base away. Libraries were built with 5' RACE. Reads for this sample came from an Illumina HiSeq 2500. The second PCR ran for roughly 7 to 11 cycles and used a J-beta primer mix along with a sample-barcoded 5' primer. Each TCR beta cDNA molecule received a unique molecular identifier from a template-switch 5' adaptor carrying 12 random nucleotides. At least 3 million CDR3-containing paired-end reads were obtained from each sample. The Mint cDNA synthesis kit, primed by a TRBC-specific oligonucleotide, was used to synthesize first-strand cDNA from all RNA. All cDNA was treated with uracil-DNA glycosylase and then went through a first 18-cycle PCR with the universal primers M1SS and BC2_uni_R. Turning to the authors' computational methods: For normalization, 1 million high-quality reads were randomly selected from each sample, with every read carrying a distinct molecular identifier. Reads sharing molecular identifiers were discarded rather than binned into consensus sequences. CDR3 identification, clonotype clustering and error correction used MiTCR with a Q25 quality threshold and the strictest error-elimination algorithm. A nonparametric unseen species model using Euler transformation provided a lower-bound estimate of total TCR beta diversity. In-frame beta chains were kept once TCRdb had trimmed the public reads at Q25 with fastp and called clones with MiXCR. Under each unique CDR3 protein, matching rows form one entry showing the most common genes and DNA. What appears here as the V and J calls and clone size reflects TCRdb's work, not the paper's. This sample lists approximately 760,000 distinct CDR3 sequences; 20% to 30% were detected once. The ten largest clones represent more than 8.5% of the sample.

This record comes from a study of blood T cells in healthy people across ages (dated by TCRdb to between 2015 and 2016). Background for the entire study: In model experiments, template switching captured roughly one uniquely barcoded TCR beta cDNA molecule for every two T cells. Age-related changes in TCR beta repertoire diversity were measured in the study by deep sequencing normalized with unique cDNA molecular identifiers. The study analyzed two additional independent replicas of 1 million unique cDNA reads from the same blood draw for two donors, one aged 18 to 29 and one aged 80 or older. Donors were grouped into four age groups: young (average 16 years), middle-aged (over 35), aged (around 60) and long-lived (around 80). Overall study results and their limits: Compared with the aged group, the long-lived group had more naive CD4+ T cells, fewer expanded clones and increased TCR diversity, a pattern suggesting age selection. Because the CMV infection status of the donors was unknown, age-related changes in expanded clonotypes may potentially have been confounded. The percentage of naive T cells measured by flow cytometry correlated strongly with observed TCR beta diversity. Total diversity estimates from one million sequenced T cells were considered lower bounds and underestimates. Since profiling was done on bulk unsorted PBMCs, naive and antigen-experienced compartments could not be conclusively compared. As age increased, observed TCR beta diversity per million T cells dropped in a roughly linear way, and a significant reduction was already evident by age roughly 40.

From the cysteine up to the phenylalanine, the CDR3 has a length of 14 residues. The CDR3 DNA has 42 bases and is translated from base 1. Trimming costs V 1 base and J 6 bases, and their ends lie 12 bases apart. Sequences SGHTA (CDR1) and FQGNSA (CDR2) are obtained from the germline V gene. The approximately 39 donors, aged roughly 6 to 95 years, were systemically healthy Caucasian individuals from Russia. Each donor gave around 9.8 milliliters of peripheral blood, collected into EDTA-treated Vacutainer tubes. Ficoll-Paque density-gradient centrifugation was used to isolate PBMCs, with at least 6.5 million per sample. Total RNA, at least 5.5 micrograms per sample, was extracted from PBMCs with Trizol reagent. For every donor, an aliquot of PBMCs went through flow cytometry to measure the percentages of naive CD45RAhigh/CD27high T cells. The sample was also linked to a second study, of T cells of mothers and their children. The second investigation adds: The donors were nine systemically healthy Caucasian individuals, made up of three mothers and their six children. cDNA synthesis consumed the entire amount of extracted RNA, loaded at 1.5 ug RNA in each 15 ul reaction. Sample barcodes and 2-4 random nucleotides were added via the M1S primer in the second PCR. Over 10 million TCR beta CDR3 reads came from each mother, compared with 2.5 million to 3.5 million reads from each child. TCR recombination output is similarly shaped by thymic selection in related and unrelated pairs, with a minor effect exerted by inherited differences. Normalized repertoire overlap was always found to be slightly, but never significantly, higher in related mother-child pairs than in unrelated mother-child pairs. With a sensitivity of approximately 93 clones per million clonotypes, no persistent microchimeric T cell clones were detected. The study used deep NGS to compare TCR beta repertoires of mothers and children, seeking features distinguishing related mother-child pairs from unrelated individuals. The mean age was around 42 +/- 4 years for the mothers and approximately 11 +/- 4 years for the children. Libraries were sequenced on Illumina HiSeq 2000 with 100+100 nt paired-end reads after adapter ligation with NEBNext reagents. To prevent cross-contamination, the mother and child libraries were prepared one month apart and sequenced in separate runs. Between roughly 500,000 and 2,300,000 distinct TCR beta clonotypes were identified per donor. Naive TCR beta clonotypes were estimated from low-frequency clonotypes matched to each donor's FACS-determined naive share, without sorting.

Specimen: blood. The sequence links TRBV7-2 to TRBJ1-1, with TRBD1 perhaps the D gene, on 6 matching bases. The clonotype originates from a boy between 10 and 17 years old in good health. This receptor has the CDR3 CASSLVAGEAEAFF. The sequenced DNA: TGTGCCAGCAGCTTAGTGGCAGGGGAGGCTGAAGCTTTCTTT.